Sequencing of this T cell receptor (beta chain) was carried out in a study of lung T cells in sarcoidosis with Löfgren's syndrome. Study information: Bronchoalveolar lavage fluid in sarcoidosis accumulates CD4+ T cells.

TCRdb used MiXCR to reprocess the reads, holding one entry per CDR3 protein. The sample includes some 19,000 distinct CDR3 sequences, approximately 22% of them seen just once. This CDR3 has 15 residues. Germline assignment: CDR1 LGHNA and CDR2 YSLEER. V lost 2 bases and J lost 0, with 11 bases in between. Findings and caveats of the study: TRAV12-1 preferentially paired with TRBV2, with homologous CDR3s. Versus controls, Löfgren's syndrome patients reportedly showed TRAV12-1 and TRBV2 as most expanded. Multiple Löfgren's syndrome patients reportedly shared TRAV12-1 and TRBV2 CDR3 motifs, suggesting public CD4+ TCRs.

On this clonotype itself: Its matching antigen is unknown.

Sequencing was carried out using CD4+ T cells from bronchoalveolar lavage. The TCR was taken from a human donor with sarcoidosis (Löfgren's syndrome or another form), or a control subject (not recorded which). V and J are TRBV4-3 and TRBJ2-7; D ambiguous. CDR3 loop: CASSQNLQSSYEQYF. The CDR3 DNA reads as TGCGCCAGCAGCCAAAACCTTCAGTCCTCCTACGAGCAGTACTTC.